The present TCR beta chain was sequenced within a study of OX40 agonist ivuxolimab in advanced cancers. Data came from immunoSEQ multiplex PCR; TCRdb stores just in-frame clones and leaves some out. The sample lists tens of thousands of clones, about 81% occurring once. The origin of this receptor is an adult with an advanced solid tumor such as melanoma, head and neck, liver or kidney cancer. Source: CD4+ or CD8+ T cells sorted from blood, taken in a trial of the OX40 agonist ivuxolimab.

CDR3 nucleotides: TGTGCCAGTAGTATAAATTCGCTGAGGGGGAATCAGCCCCAGCATTTT. Protein sequence: CASSINSLRGNQPQHF. This rearrangement joins TRBV19 to TRBJ1-5, with D tentatively TRBD1 (6 bases). CDR1 is LNHDA and CDR2 is SQIVND in the germline V gene (reference sequence). The length of the CDR3 is 16 residues. The V end was cut by 2 bases, the J end by 4 bases, with 15 bases between.